Below are 30 T cell receptor beta chains sequenced from a single sample in a study of T-cell reconstitution after alpha-beta-depleted transplantation in children. Unique molecular identifiers were incorporated into the prepared TCRbeta library. TCRdb fed the PCR reads into MiXCR, producing one record per CDR3 protein. The sample yields 490,000 or so distinct CDR3 sequences, under 15% seen once. The sample in question was PBMCs from the stem cell graft donor, obtained from the stem cell graft. The source of these receptors is a human donor who donated a stem cell graft to a child with combined immunodeficiency.

The gene calls are TRBV20-1 and TRBJ2-2; TRBD1 aligns across 7 bases. This CDR3 contains 13 residues. With 6 bases clipped from V and 8 bases from J, the junction kept 9 bases outside the gene matches. Per the germline V gene, CDR1 is DFQATT and CDR2 is SNEGSKA (reference sequence). CDR3 DNA sequence: TGCAGTGCACCCTACAGGGGTGGGGGGGAGCTGTTTTTT. Its protein product is CSAPYRGGGELFF.

The chain joins TRBV15 to TRBJ2-7; 11 bases line up with TRBD1. The CDR3 runs to 15 residues. Germline CDR1 LNHNV, CDR2 YYDKDF (reference sequence). V lost 0 bases to trimming and J lost 3 bases; unmatched junction nucleotides: 1. The CDR3 DNA follows: TGTGCCACCAGCAGAGAGGACAGGGGGCTCTACGAGCAGTACTTC. This gives the protein CATSREDRGLYEQYF.

Written as DNA, the CDR3 is TGTGCCAGCAGCGCAAGCGGGACTAGCTCCTACGAGCAGTACTTC. Translated: CASSASGTSSYEQYF. This chain uses TRBV9 with TRBJ2-7, with 8 bases identical to TRBD2. The CDR3 runs 15 residues. From germline, CDR1 is SGDLS and CDR2 YYNGEE. J was trimmed by 0 bases and V by 3 bases; bases with no gene match: 5. Full variable domain (remainder filled in from reference TRBV9 and TRBJ2-7): DSGVTQTPKHLITATGQRVTLRCSPRSGDLSVYWYQQSLDQGLQFLIQYYNGEERAKGNILERFSAQQFPDLHSELNLSSLELGDSALYFCASSASGTSSYEQYFGPGTRLTVT.

The chain employs TRBV4-1 and TRBJ2-1; no firm D call. The CDR3 covers 13 residues. Trimming removed 1 base from V and 7 bases from J, with 8 bases in between. In germline, CDR1 is MGHRA, CDR2 YSYEKL. CDR3 in DNA: TGCGCCAGCAGCCAAGTGGACCCAAATGAGCAGTTCTTC. Encoded protein: CASSQVDPNEQFF.

This clonotype came up many times. CDR3 sequence reads: CSFRDLQETQYF. The CDR3 DNA reads TGCAGCTTCCGGGACCTCCAAGAGACCCAGTACTTC. The chain has TRBV29-1 and TRBJ2-5; D may match TRBD1 or TRBD2 (5 bases each). Germline CDR1 SQVTM, CDR2 ANQGSEA. The CDR3 consists of 12 residues. The V end lost 8 bases, the J end lost 1 base, and 11 bases lay between the germline ends.

This clonotype was seen only a few times. This chain links TRBV6-1 with TRBJ1-4; maybe TRBD1 (6 bases). The V gene's germline CDR1 is MNHNS and CDR2 SASEGT. Trimming removed 8 bases from V and 2 bases from J, with 9 bases in between. This CDR3 is 13 amino acids long. CDR3 protein: CASGGQTNEKLFF. The CDR3 nucleotides read TGTGCCAGCGGTGGACAGACTAATGAAAAACTGTTTTTT.

This clonotype was counted ten times or more. The chain uses TRBV6-5 and TRBJ1-1; TRBD1 matches at 7 bases. Germline V lookup: CDR1 MNHEY, CDR2 SVGAGI. The CDR3 has 13 residues. The J segment lost 5 bases and the V segment lost 8 bases, leaving 8 bases of the junction unmatched. This CDR3 is CASRDRTGTEAFF. The CDR3 DNA sequence: TGTGCCAGCCGGGACAGAACAGGGACTGAAGCTTTCTTT.

The chain is built from TRBV7-2 and TRBJ1-2; D is perhaps TRBD1 (6 bases). The length of the CDR3 is 14 residues. V lost 2 bases and J 0 bases, leaving 7 bases between the germline ends. The germline CDR1 and CDR2 sequences are SGHTA and FQGNSA. This CDR3 is CASSLWTANYGYTF. The CDR3 coding sequence is TGTGCCAGCAGCTTATGGACAGCTAACTATGGCTACACCTTC.

The sample holds many counts of this clonotype. J is TRBJ2-7 and V is TRBV12-3 or TRBV12-4; 8 nucleotides line up with TRBD2. This CDR3 has 14 amino acids. The V segment lost 3 bases and the J segment 7 bases; nucleotides outside the gene matches: 8. The CDR3 nucleotides are TGTGCCAGCAGTTTTCGAGCGGGAGCGGTGGAGCAGTACTTC. Amino acid sequence: CASSFRAGAVEQYF.

The V gene is TRBV6-5, the J gene TRBJ2-1; no firm D call. CDR1 and CDR2 (germline): MNHEY, SVGAGI. The CDR3 runs 14 residues. Between the trimmed V and J ends, which lost 4 bases and 3 bases, there was a span of 10 bases. CDR3 sequence: CASSLPWGYNEQFF. CDR3 bases: TGTGCCAGCAGTTTGCCTTGGGGCTACAATGAGCAGTTCTTC.

The chain employs TRBV6-2 or TRBV6-3 and TRBJ2-7, with 11 positions matching TRBD2. Germline CDR1 MNHEY, CDR2 SVGEGT. The CDR3 contains 17 residues. The junction had 9 bases not matched to a gene; V was cut back by 5 bases and J by 0 bases. The CDR3 DNA is TGTGCCAGCAGTGCCAGGAGGACTAGCGGGCGCTCCTACGAGCAGTACTTC. Protein sequence: CASSARRTSGRSYEQYF.

This rearrangement joins TRBV5-5 to TRBJ2-7, with 7 bases fitting TRBD2. The J segment lost 5 bases and the V segment lost 4 bases, leaving 6 bases of the junction unmatched. This CDR3 has 13 residues. The V gene's germline CDR1 is SGHKS and CDR2 YYEKEE (reference sequence). CDR3 sequence (DNA): TGTGCCAGCAGCCAGTGGAGCGGGGACGAGCAGTACTTC. Translation gives CASSQWSGDEQYF.

This clonotype appeared many times. The chain couples TRBV5-1 to TRBJ1-1; D call uncertain. This CDR3 contains 15 residues. CDR1 and CDR2 from the germline V gene are SGHRS and YFSETQ. V was shortened by 0 bases and J by 2 bases, with 11 bases between the two germline ends. CDR3 region: CASSLVRMGNTEAFF. The CDR3 DNA is TGCGCCAGCAGCTTGGTTCGTATGGGTAACACTGAAGCTTTCTTT.

This clonotype was counted only a few times. The rearrangement links TRBV29-1 to TRBJ1-1; no firm D call. CDR3 length: 13 residues. Germline assignment: CDR1 SQVTM and CDR2 ANQGSEA. V was trimmed by 6 bases and J by 2 bases, leaving 13 bases between them. In nucleotides, the CDR3 is TGCAGCGTCAGGAGGGCGGCAAACACTGAAGCTTTCTTT. Its protein is CSVRRAANTEAFF.

This clonotype was seen only a few times. The genes are TRBV12-3 or TRBV12-4 and TRBJ2-7; D is unclear. With 5 bases removed from V and 3 bases from J, the gap between germline ends came to 14 bases. The CDR3 totals 14 residues. CDR3 amino acids: CASSGGRNGYEQYF. Written as DNA, the CDR3 is TGTGCCAGCAGTGGCGGACGGAATGGCTACGAGCAGTACTTC.

This chain links TRBV30 with TRBJ1-1; unclear D gene. Germline V gene sequence: CDR1 GTSNPN, CDR2 SVGIG (reference sequence). This CDR3 region has 12 residues. V lost 1 base to trimming and J lost 3 bases, with 6 bases between them. The chain's CDR3 is CAWSAGYTEAFF. The CDR3 region has the DNA TGTGCCTGGAGTGCGGGATACACTGAAGCTTTCTTT.

This clonotype appeared a few times. V usage is TRBV30 and J usage is TRBJ1-4; D is unresolved. This CDR3 comprises 15 residues. Germline V gives CDR1 GTSNPN, CDR2 SVGIG (reference sequence). V was clipped by 2 bases and J by 8 bases, with 18 bases between them. The CDR3 protein is CAWSPIAGGHEKLFF. DNA of the CDR3: TGTGCCTGGAGTCCAATTGCGGGAGGGCACGAAAAACTGTTTTTT.

This clonotype was seen many times. The chain links TRBV4-3 to TRBJ2-1; TRBD2 matches 9 bases. V was pared by 0 bases and J by 12 bases, with 15 bases of the junction left unmatched. CDR1 is LGHNA, CDR2 YSLEER, per germline. The CDR3 is made up of 17 amino acids. In DNA, the CDR3 is TGCGCCAGCAGCCAAGAGAGACTAGCGGTCACTAAACGGGTGCAGTTCTTC. Its protein product is CASSQERLAVTKRVQFF.

V usage is TRBV12-3 or TRBV12-4 and J usage is TRBJ2-1; no definite D call. CDR3 length: 14 amino acids. V was pared by 3 bases and J by 5 bases, with 11 bases between. The CDR3 DNA follows: TGTGCCAGCAGTTTTGGGTCCAGGAACAATGAGCAGTTCTTC. This gives the protein CASSFGSRNNEQFF.

The table lists this clonotype with a few counts. The chain recombines TRBV14 with TRBJ1-6, with 7 bases identical to TRBD1. This CDR3 spans 16 amino acids. Germline assignment: CDR1 SGHDN and CDR2 FVKESK. Trimming removed 3 bases from V and 4 bases from J; junction bases left unmatched: 6. In DNA, the CDR3 is TGTGCCAGCAGCCATGCCGGGACAGTTTATAATTCACCCCTCCACTTT. The encoded protein is CASSHAGTVYNSPLHF.

This clonotype occurred many times. The chain links TRBV3-1 to TRBJ2-2; D uncertain. In germline, CDR1 is LGHDT, CDR2 YNNKEL (reference sequence). The CDR3 is 14 residues long. The ends were cut back, 1 base at V and 9 bases at J, with 12 bases in the middle. CDR3: CASSQAVQRRELFF. For the CDR3, the DNA is TGTGCCAGCAGCCAAGCTGTGCAAAGAAGGGAGCTGTTTTTT.

The chain recombines TRBV24-1 with TRBJ1-5; D is unclear. The germline V gene has CDR1 KGHDR and CDR2 SFDVKD. The CDR3 totals 10 residues. CDR3 sequence: CGRVNQPQHF. DNA of the CDR3: TGTGGTCGGGTCAATCAGCCCCAGCATTTT.

The chain joins TRBV11-2 to TRBJ2-7; TRBD1 or TRBD2 may be the D gene (5 bases each). Germline CDR1 reads SGHAT; CDR2 reads FQNNGV. V was cut by 4 bases and J by 1 base, with 11 bases left in between. This CDR3 region has 14 residues. In nucleotides, the CDR3 is TGTGCCAGCAGCTGGGGACGTGGATCCTACGAGCAGTACTTC. It translates to CASSWGRGSYEQYF.

The chain combines TRBV6-5 with TRBJ2-5, with a weak D call TRBD2 (5 bases). Germline V gives CDR1 MNHEY, CDR2 SVGAGI. The V gene lost 2 bases and the J gene lost 7 bases, with 11 bases spanning the gap. CDR3 length: 13 residues. The CDR3, as DNA: TGTGCCAGCAGTTACGGACTGGGCGGGACCCAGTACTTC. Translated, it gives CASSYGLGGTQYF.

This clonotype appeared a few times. V gene TRBV6-1 combines with J gene TRBJ1-3; no clear D. V was cut by 4 bases and J by 0 bases, with 10 bases left in between. Germline lookup yields CDR1 MNHNS and CDR2 SASEGT. The CDR3 spans 15 residues. For the CDR3, the DNA is TGTGCCAGCAGTGCTGGGGAATACTCTGGAAACACCATATATTTT. This sequence encodes CASSAGEYSGNTIYF.

This clonotype was picked up many times. The V and J genes are TRBV12-3 or TRBV12-4 and TRBJ2-2, with TRBD2 matching 8 bases. The CDR3 loop spans 14 amino acids. The junction had 6 bases not matched to a gene; V was cut back by 5 bases and J by 7 bases. This chain's CDR3 is CASSPRGTSGELFF. The CDR3 bases are TGTGCCAGCAGTCCTAGGGGGACTAGCGGGGAGCTGTTTTTT.

This chain joins TRBV20-1 and TRBJ2-7, with TRBD1 matching 7 bases. Unmatched junction bases numbered 8, after V lost 4 bases and J lost 5 bases. Germline lookup yields CDR1 DFQATT and CDR2 SNEGSKA (reference sequence). CDR3 size: 13 residues. CDR3 in amino acids: CSATPTGRNEQYF. CDR3 DNA sequence: TGCAGTGCTACACCGACAGGGCGTAACGAGCAGTACTTC.

The gene calls are TRBV5-1 and TRBJ2-7; a weak D match, TRBD2 (6 bases). V gave up 0 bases and J gave up 0 bases, with 10 bases separating them. Germline assignment: CDR1 SGHRS and CDR2 YFSETQ. CDR3 size: 15 residues. Here the CDR3 reads CASSLVGGNSYEQYF. As DNA, the CDR3 is TGCGCCAGCAGCTTGGTTGGGGGGAACTCCTACGAGCAGTACTTC.

CDR3 nucleotides: TGTGCCATCGAGACCAGACAGGGGGTGAACAATGAGCAGTTCTTC. As protein: CAIETRQGVNNEQFF. J is TRBJ2-1 and V is TRBV10-3; 9 bases agree with TRBD1. The CDR3 is 15 residues long. V dropped 8 bases and J dropped 5; count of bases not matched to a gene: 10. Per the germline V gene, CDR1 is ENHRY and CDR2 is SYGVKD.

DNA of the CDR3: TGTGCCTTCTGTTTCTCCGTAGCGGGCCTAAATCTAGCCAAAAACATTCAGTACTTC. Its translation is CAFCFSVAGLNLAKNIQYF. The chain carries TRBV12-3 or TRBV12-4 and TRBJ2-4; TRBD2 matches at 7 bases. This CDR3 comprises 19 residues. J was trimmed by 0 bases and V by 11 bases; bases with no gene match: 22.